The clone carrying this TCR beta chain was counted many times. The antigen is not known. This record comes from a study of neurological immune-mediated disorders. General study points: No CDR3 amino acid sequences recurred among expanded clones across subjects, suggesting private repertoires in all groups. In HTLV-1-associated myelopathy, TCR clonal expansion was greatest, and in multiple sclerosis it was least, below healthy controls.

V dropped 7 bases and J dropped 2 bases, with 13 bases sitting between them. CDR3 length: 14 residues. Time point indicated: longitudinal time-point 3. Unsorted libraries used 2 million PBMCs kept at -80 degrees C. Using its own MiXCR run on the 5' RACE reads, TCRdb lists one record per CDR3 protein. The top ten clones hold under 4% of a sample with roughly 100,000 distinct CDR3 sequences, about a tenth of them seen once. The origin of this receptor is a female donor with HTLV-1-associated myelopathy (HAM/TSP). Sequenced: PBMCs. The chain uses TRBV12-3 or TRBV12-4 and TRBJ2-3; either TRBD1 or TRBD2 may fit D (5 bases each). Here the CDR3 reads CASKNWGTTDTQYF. In nucleotides, the CDR3 is TGTGCCAGCAAAAATTGGGGGACCACAGATACGCAGTATTTT.